A selection of T cell receptor beta chains follows, all from one sample in a study of T cells in Graves' hyperthyroidism and ophthalmopathy. TCRdb passed the multiplex PCR reads through MiXCR, listing each CDR3 protein once. The sample consists of about 290,000 distinct CDR3 sequences, about an eighth of them appearing once. The sample consisted of blood. These receptors were taken from a woman in her thirties with Graves' hyperthyroidism that later progressed to Graves' ophthalmopathy. The CDR3 runs from the conserved cysteine through the conserved F or W.

v_call: TRBV28
j_call: TRBJ1-1
cdr3_aa: CASSLTVEAFF

v_call: TRBV2
j_call: TRBJ2-7
cdr3_aa: CASSEVWTPYEQYF

v_call: TRBV6-1
j_call: TRBJ1-1
cdr3_aa: CASSEDRGWNTEAFF

v_call: TRBV7-9
j_call: TRBJ2-7
cdr3_aa: CPSGPGNSYEQYF

v_call: TRBV27
j_call: TRBJ2-2
cdr3_aa: CASSEDLDTGELFF

v_call: TRBV3-1
j_call: TRBJ2-1
cdr3_aa: CASSQEGSSGRNEQFF

v_call: TRBV29-1
j_call: TRBJ2-7
cdr3_aa: CSVEGDGETYEQYF

v_call: TRBV9
j_call: -
cdr3_aa: CASSVDGTGGYEQFF

v_call: TRBV18
j_call: TRBJ1-5
cdr3_aa: CASSHDSFGNQPQHF

v_call: TRBV30
j_call: TRBJ1-2
cdr3_aa: CAWSAGRIGYTF

v_call: TRBV9
j_call: TRBJ2-2
cdr3_aa: CASNREETGELFF

v_call: TRBV15
j_call: TRBJ2-5
cdr3_aa: CATSSATVETQYF

v_call: TRBV3-2
j_call: TRBJ2-3
cdr3_aa: CASSQDLLAEPSTDTQYF

v_call: TRBV6-1
j_call: TRBJ2-2
cdr3_aa: CASRPQTPGVGTGELFF

v_call: TRBV11-3
j_call: TRBJ2-1
cdr3_aa: CASSPRQGSGTGSSYNEQFF

v_call: TRBV20-1
j_call: TRBJ2-5
cdr3_aa: CSARGLGRGETQYF

v_call: TRBV4-3
j_call: TRBJ2-1
cdr3_aa: CASSQDHDREQFF

v_call: TRBV28
j_call: TRBJ2-7
cdr3_aa: CASSFGDNPSSVYEQYF

v_call: TRBV20-1
j_call: TRBJ2-7
cdr3_aa: CSARQGNSYEQYF

v_call: TRBV6-1
j_call: TRBJ2-5
cdr3_aa: CASRRTSGKQETQYF

v_call: TRBV7-3
j_call: TRBJ2-1
cdr3_aa: CASSTSSAREQFF

v_call: TRBV4-2
j_call: TRBJ2-2
cdr3_aa: CASSKVGAGELFF

v_call: TRBV4-1
j_call: TRBJ1-6
cdr3_aa: CASSQPTGKAPLHF

v_call: TRBV6-2/TRBV6-3
j_call: TRBJ2-1
cdr3_aa: CASSPNTEVSEQFF

v_call: TRBV19
j_call: TRBJ1-6
cdr3_aa: CASSPIASSYNSPLHF

v_call: TRBV27
j_call: TRBJ1-5
cdr3_aa: CASSFTGPNQPQHF

v_call: TRBV6-2/TRBV6-3
j_call: TRBJ1-5
cdr3_aa: CASSYSGGDSNQPQHF

v_call: TRBV7-2
j_call: TRBJ2-7
cdr3_aa: CASSPEWTAYEQYF

v_call: TRBV5-1
j_call: TRBJ2-7
cdr3_aa: CASSVTGYSYEQYF

v_call: TRBV20-1
j_call: TRBJ1-4
cdr3_aa: CSASSSGEEKLFF

v_call: TRBV18
j_call: TRBJ2-1
cdr3_aa: CASSPRRASPPHEQFF

v_call: TRBV11-2
j_call: TRBJ2-7
cdr3_aa: CASSFRTSTPYEQYF

v_call: TRBV7-6
j_call: TRBJ1-2
cdr3_aa: CASSPEDDYGYTF

v_call: TRBV7-2
j_call: TRBJ2-5
cdr3_aa: CASSLSGGYEETQYF

v_call: TRBV3-1
j_call: TRBJ2-1
cdr3_aa: CASSPSDSAYNEQFF

v_call: TRBV4-3
j_call: TRBJ1-1
cdr3_aa: CASSHLGNTEAFF

v_call: TRBV5-8
j_call: TRBJ1-1
cdr3_aa: CASRITGVRTEAFF

v_call: TRBV5-1
j_call: TRBJ1-2
cdr3_aa: CASSLESTFYGYTF

v_call: TRBV24-1
j_call: TRBJ2-3
cdr3_aa: CATSDRRQESTDTQYF

v_call: TRBV4-3
j_call: TRBJ2-5
cdr3_aa: CASSQALGWTQQETQYF

v_call: TRBV4-2
j_call: TRBJ2-1
cdr3_aa: CASSQEASGSSEQFF

v_call: TRBV4-3
j_call: TRBJ2-3
cdr3_aa: CASSLEAASGRAQDTQYF

v_call: TRBV7-9
j_call: TRBJ1-2
cdr3_aa: CASSPNLGVGSYGYTF

v_call: TRBV5-1
j_call: TRBJ2-2
cdr3_aa: CASSLWGPERGSGELFF